This TCR beta chain was retrieved from a study of T cells in narcolepsy. General study points: Some memory CD4+ repertoires had no autoreactive clone sequences.

CDR3 length equals 11 residues. V was trimmed by 2 bases and J by 6 bases, leaving 3 bases between them. Germline lookup yields CDR1 SNHLY and CDR2 FYNNEI. Produced via immunoSEQ multiplex PCR; TCRdb's table is partial and in-frame only. This sample carries some 13,000 clones, about 89% of them seen once, and the ten largest clones take 1.7%. About this clone itself: Its target is unknown.

The chain combines TRBV2 with TRBJ2-3; D uncertain. The sample consisted of CD45RA- memory CD4+ T cells from PBMCs. This clonotype was sampled from a human donor with narcolepsy. In nucleotides, the CDR3 is TGTGCCAGCAGTGAACTTGATACGCAGTATTTT. Translation gives CASSELDTQYF.